The clone carrying this T cell receptor (beta chain) was seen more than once but under ten times. This sample stems from a study of blood T cell repertoires in COVID-19. In the study overall: Samples came from the United States, Italy and Spain, spanning acute and convalescent COVID-19. Sources were T cells, B-cell-depleted T cells, or PBMCs; the material itself was cDNA or gDNA.

With 2 bases clipped from V and 7 bases from J, the junction kept 6 bases outside the gene matches. Germline V gene sequence: CDR1 ENHRY, CDR2 SYGVKD. The CDR3 length is 14 residues. In the authors' methods: Nucleated cell counts were estimated from reference gene primer amplification. Some clones are missing from TCRdb's copy, which holds only in-frame ones; the method was immunoSEQ multiplex PCR. V, J and clone size are those of that table, while D and trimming were read from the DNA. The profile shows around 150,000 clones, 85% to 90% of them singletons. Sequencing was performed on peripheral blood. The chain joins TRBV10-3 to TRBJ2-7; 9 nucleotides line up with TRBD2. The sequence derives from a woman aged 55-69 years with active COVID-19. In nucleotides, the CDR3 is TGTGCCATCAGTGAGGCGCGGGGGGGTTTGGAGCAGTACTTC. Its translation is CAISEARGGLEQYF.